The 5 T cell receptor beta chains in this list originate from one sample, sequenced in a study of neurological immune-mediated disorders. TCRdb reprocessed the 5' RACE reads via MiXCR and lists one record per CDR3 protein. The profile covers roughly 70,000 distinct CDR3 sequences, with less than 4% appearing a single time and roughly 1.4% taken by the ten largest. Specimen: PBMCs. Every receptor here comes from a man younger than 45 with multiple sclerosis.

At least ten counts were recorded for this clonotype. The CDR3 region is CASSLGLVGTKETQYF. CDR3 sequence (DNA): TGTGCCAGCAGCTTAGGACTAGTTGGGACCAAAGAGACCCAGTACTTC. The V gene is TRBV7-7, the J gene TRBJ2-5; a possible D gene is TRBD2 (6 bases). Deletions cut 1 base from V and 3 bases from J, with 15 bases between. The germline V gene has CDR1 SSHAT and CDR2 FNYEAQ (reference sequence). CDR3 size: 16 residues.

This clonotype was counted between two and nine times. The chain is built from TRBV20-1 and TRBJ1-4; D gene unclear. Trimming stripped 7 bases from V and 0 bases from J, with 9 bases between. The CDR3 is 13 amino acids. Per the germline V gene, CDR1 is DFQATT and CDR2 is SNEGSKA (reference sequence). The CDR3 sequence is CSVPSTTNEKLFF. CDR3 DNA sequence: TGCAGTGTCCCGAGTACAACTAATGAAAAACTGTTTTTT.

This clonotype has a handful of counts. V gene TRBV20-1 combines with J gene TRBJ2-2; D remains unclear. The CDR3 contains 13 residues. Germline CDR1 reads DFQATT; CDR2 reads SNEGSKA (reference sequence). Trimming left V 3 bases short and J 1 base short, with 6 bases between. The CDR3 nucleotides are TGCAGTGCTAGTGCGCTGAACACCGGGGAGCTGTTTTTT. It encodes CSASALNTGELFF.

This clonotype has a count of ten or more. The chain combines TRBV4-1 with TRBJ1-2; 7 nucleotides line up with TRBD1. Germline CDR1 MGHRA, CDR2 YSYEKL. The junction had 3 bases not matched to a gene; V was cut back by 4 bases and J by 4 bases. The CDR3 spans 13 residues. In DNA form, the CDR3 reads TGCGCCAGCAGCCCGGAGGGGGCCTATGGCTACACCTTC. This gives the protein CASSPEGAYGYTF.

This clonotype has ten or more counts. This CDR3 reads CSARPDRVREKLFF. Written as DNA, the CDR3 is TGCAGTGCTAGGCCGGACAGGGTTCGTGAAAAACTGTTTTTT. The chain recombines TRBV20-1 with TRBJ1-4; TRBD1 matches at 8 bases. The CDR3 is made up of 14 amino acids. CDR1 is DFQATT, CDR2 SNEGSKA, per germline (reference sequence). Trimming removed 3 bases from V and 7 bases from J; junction bases left unmatched: 7.